Listed below are T cell receptor beta chains from one sample, sequenced in a study of blood T cell repertoires in COVID-19. Some clones are missing from TCRdb's copy, which holds only in-frame ones; the method was immunoSEQ multiplex PCR. The table has 250,000 to 300,000 clones, about nine tenths seen once. Sequencing was carried out using peripheral blood. All receptors derive from a woman aged 30 to 39 with COVID-19, enrolled during active disease. Both conserved end residues are part of each CDR3. A D gene is named only where the DNA matches it firmly. Only some rows state a clone size, as once, few, many or a class for expanded clones.

d_gene: NA
j_gene: TRBJ1-2
v_gene: TRBV27
abundance: NA
len: 13
CDR3nt: TGTGCCAGCAGTTTATACAGGGCCCATGGCTACACCTTC
CDR3aa: CASSLYRAHGYTF

d_gene: NA
j_gene: TRBJ2-4
v_gene: TRBV19
abundance: NA
len: 15
CDR3nt: TGTGCCAGTAGTACTTTCGGGGTAGCCAAAAACATTCAGTACTTC
CDR3aa: CASSTFGVAKNIQYF

d_gene: TRBD2
j_gene: TRBJ2-2
v_gene: TRBV12-3/TRBV12-4
abundance: NA
len: 12
CDR3nt: TGTGCCAGCAACGGGGGGGTCGGGGAGCTGTTTTTT
CDR3aa: CASNGGVGELFF

d_gene: NA
j_gene: TRBJ1-5
v_gene: TRBV27
abundance: NA
len: 13
CDR3nt: TGTGCCAGCAGTTTACAGGGAAGTCAGCCCCAGCATTTT
CDR3aa: CASSLQGSQPQHF

d_gene: TRBD1
j_gene: TRBJ2-2
v_gene: TRBV5-5
abundance: few
len: 15
CDR3nt: TGTGCCAGCAGCCTTAGGGACAGGGCCCCCGGGGAGCTGTTTTTT
CDR3aa: CASSLRDRAPGELFF

d_gene: NA
j_gene: TRBJ1-2
v_gene: TRBV30
abundance: NA
len: 13
CDR3nt: TGTGCCTCCTCAGGACAGATGAACTATGGCTACACCTTC
CDR3aa: CASSGQMNYGYTF

d_gene: NA
j_gene: TRBJ1-2
v_gene: TRBV5-1
abundance: few
len: 17
CDR3nt: TGCGCCAGCAGCTTGGGCGAACAGGGCTTGTTATCTGGTGGCTACACCTTC
CDR3aa: CASSLGEQGLLSGGYTF

d_gene: TRBD2
j_gene: TRBJ2-1
v_gene: TRBV18
abundance: NA
len: 15
CDR3nt: TGTGCCAGCTCGTCAGCGGGAGCAGGATTCAATGAGCAGTTCTTC
CDR3aa: CASSSAGAGFNEQFF

d_gene: NA
j_gene: TRBJ2-3
v_gene: TRBV28
abundance: NA
len: 15
CDR3nt: TGTGCCAGCAGCACCACTAGACAAAGCACAGATACGCAGTATTTT
CDR3aa: CASSTTRQSTDTQYF

d_gene: NA
j_gene: TRBJ2-1
v_gene: TRBV6-5
abundance: once
len: 11
CDR3nt: TGTGCCAGCAGACTAGTGCATGAGCAGTTCTTC
CDR3aa: CASRLVHEQFF

d_gene: TRBD1
j_gene: TRBJ2-7
v_gene: TRBV28
abundance: NA
len: 16
CDR3nt: TGTGCCAGCAGTTTATCGGGTTTTCGGACAGGGATCGAGCAGTACTTC
CDR3aa: CASSLSGFRTGIEQYF

d_gene: TRBD1
j_gene: TRBJ1-5
v_gene: TRBV4-1
abundance: once
len: 15
CDR3nt: TGCGCCAGCAGCCAGCCGACAGGGGGCTATCAGCCCCAGCATTTT
CDR3aa: CASSQPTGGYQPQHF

d_gene: NA
j_gene: TRBJ2-7
v_gene: TRBV19
abundance: NA
len: 14
CDR3nt: TGTGCCAGTAGATTGGGACACAGTTTCTACGAGCAGTACTTC
CDR3aa: CASRLGHSFYEQYF

d_gene: TRBD2
j_gene: TRBJ2-1
v_gene: TRBV3-1/TRBV3-2
abundance: NA
len: 18
CDR3nt: TGTGCCAGCAGCCAAGAACTAGCGGGGGCTATCTCCTACAATGAGCAGTTCTTC
CDR3aa: CASSQELAGAISYNEQFF

d_gene: NA
j_gene: TRBJ1-4
v_gene: TRBV15
abundance: once
len: 16
CDR3nt: TGTGCCACCAGCAGAGTGGGGGGGGTCACTAATGAAAAACTGTTTTTT
CDR3aa: CATSRVGGVTNEKLFF

d_gene: NA
j_gene: TRBJ2-7
v_gene: TRBV5-1
abundance: once
len: 17
CDR3nt: TGCGCCAGCAGCGGAGGGGTCGGGGTGGGAGTGTATTACGAGCAGTACTTC
CDR3aa: CASSGGVGVGVYYEQYF

d_gene: TRBD2
j_gene: TRBJ2-1
v_gene: TRBV9
abundance: NA
len: 15
CDR3nt: TGTGCCAGCAGCGTAGGGACTAGGAACAACAATGAGCAGTTCTTC
CDR3aa: CASSVGTRNNNEQFF

d_gene: TRBD2
j_gene: TRBJ2-1
v_gene: TRBV7-2
abundance: NA
len: 14
CDR3nt: TGTGCCAGCAGCTCTCCGGGACTAGCGACCGAGCAGTTCTTC
CDR3aa: CASSSPGLATEQFF

d_gene: NA
j_gene: TRBJ2-4
v_gene: TRBV18
abundance: NA
len: 13
CDR3nt: TGTGCCAGCTCCAAGGCGGACTCTAACATTCAGTACTTC
CDR3aa: CASSKADSNIQYF

d_gene: TRBD1
j_gene: TRBJ1-6
v_gene: TRBV6-5
abundance: NA
len: 16
CDR3nt: TGTGCCAGCAGTTACTCTAGGACAGGGAGGGATTCACCCCTCCACTTT
CDR3aa: CASSYSRTGRDSPLHF

d_gene: TRBD2
j_gene: TRBJ2-1
v_gene: TRBV28
abundance: NA
len: 15
CDR3nt: TGTGCCAGCAGTTTACGGCTAGCGGGAGGGCATGAGCAGTTCTTC
CDR3aa: CASSLRLAGGHEQFF

d_gene: TRBD1
j_gene: TRBJ1-2
v_gene: TRBV19
abundance: NA
len: 13
CDR3nt: TGTGCCAGTAGTATGACAGGGGGCGATGGCTACACCTTC
CDR3aa: CASSMTGGDGYTF

d_gene: NA
j_gene: TRBJ1-2
v_gene: TRBV30
abundance: NA
len: 11
CDR3nt: TGTGCCTGGTCCAAGGGGGGGAGCTACACCTTC
CDR3aa: CAWSKGGSYTF

d_gene: NA
j_gene: TRBJ2-3
v_gene: TRBV7-9
abundance: NA
len: 16
CDR3nt: TGTGCCAGCAGCTTAGATCAAACACCAGGGACAGATACGCAGTATTTT
CDR3aa: CASSLDQTPGTDTQYF

d_gene: NA
j_gene: TRBJ2-1
v_gene: TRBV28
abundance: NA
len: 11
CDR3nt: TGTGCCAGCACAACAAGCAATGAGCAGTTCTTC
CDR3aa: CASTTSNEQFF

d_gene: NA
j_gene: TRBJ1-1
v_gene: TRBV19
abundance: NA
len: 15
CDR3nt: TGTGCCAGTAGTCCCCAAAGGGGCATGAACACTGAAGCTTTCTTT
CDR3aa: CASSPQRGMNTEAFF

d_gene: TRBD1
j_gene: TRBJ2-7
v_gene: TRBV28
abundance: NA
len: 13
CDR3nt: TGTGCCAGCAGCTCACAGGGGGCGTACGAGCAGTACTTC
CDR3aa: CASSSQGAYEQYF

d_gene: TRBD2
j_gene: TRBJ2-1
v_gene: TRBV19
abundance: NA
len: 20
CDR3nt: TGTGCCAGTAGTCGCAAACCGGGACTAGCGGGAGAAGGGACCTACAATGAGCAGTTCTTC
CDR3aa: CASSRKPGLAGEGTYNEQFF

d_gene: TRBD1
j_gene: TRBJ1-5
v_gene: TRBV6-1
abundance: NA
len: 16
CDR3nt: TGTGCCAGCAGTGAGTACGACAGGGCAGAAAATCAGCCCCAGCATTTT
CDR3aa: CASSEYDRAENQPQHF

d_gene: TRBD2
j_gene: TRBJ2-5
v_gene: TRBV7-2
abundance: NA
len: 16
CDR3nt: TGTGCCAGCAGCTTAGGGGCTAGCGGGAGCCCAGAGACCCAGTACTTC
CDR3aa: CASSLGASGSPETQYF

d_gene: TRBD1
j_gene: TRBJ1-1
v_gene: TRBV6-5
abundance: NA
len: 15
CDR3nt: TGTGCCAGCAGTCGAAGCACAGGGGGCTACACTGAAGCTTTCTTT
CDR3aa: CASSRSTGGYTEAFF

d_gene: TRBD2
j_gene: TRBJ2-1
v_gene: TRBV14
abundance: NA
len: 17
CDR3nt: TGTGCCAGCAGCCAGATCGCAGGGACTAGCGGGAGATGGAAGCAGTTCTTC
CDR3aa: CASSQIAGTSGRWKQFF

d_gene: TRBD1
j_gene: TRBJ2-4
v_gene: TRBV7-9
abundance: NA
len: 16
CDR3nt: TGTGCCAGCAGCTTAACAGGGGCTGGTGTCAAAAACATTCAGTACTTC
CDR3aa: CASSLTGAGVKNIQYF

d_gene: TRBD1
j_gene: TRBJ1-6
v_gene: TRBV9
abundance: NA
len: 15
CDR3nt: TGTGCCAGCAGCGTAGGGGACAGGGGAGTCTCACCCCTCCACTTT
CDR3aa: CASSVGDRGVSPLHF

d_gene: TRBD1
j_gene: TRBJ2-5
v_gene: TRBV9
abundance: many
len: 18
CDR3nt: TGTGCCAGCAGCCCGAGATTTTTCCGAACAGGGGGCAGTGAGACCCAGTACTTC
CDR3aa: CASSPRFFRTGGSETQYF

d_gene: NA
j_gene: TRBJ2-5
v_gene: TRBV10-3
abundance: NA
len: 17
CDR3nt: TGTGCCATCAGTGAAGGCAGAACAGGCGGCAGCCAAGAGACCCAGTACTTC
CDR3aa: CAISEGRTGGSQETQYF

d_gene: TRBD1
j_gene: TRBJ2-1
v_gene: TRBV4-2
abundance: NA
len: 15
CDR3nt: TGTGCCAGCAGCCAGACCCGGACAGGAGAGAATGAGCAGTTCTTC
CDR3aa: CASSQTRTGENEQFF

d_gene: NA
j_gene: TRBJ2-5
v_gene: TRBV9
abundance: NA
len: 13
CDR3nt: TGTGCCAGCAGCGTAGACAGGGAAGAGACCCAGTACTTC
CDR3aa: CASSVDREETQYF

d_gene: NA
j_gene: TRBJ1-3
v_gene: TRBV15
abundance: NA
len: 18
CDR3nt: TGTGCCACCAGCAGCTCGCTCGGACAGTTTATCTCTGGAAACACCATATATTTT
CDR3aa: CATSSSLGQFISGNTIYF

d_gene: NA
j_gene: TRBJ2-1
v_gene: TRBV10-3
abundance: NA
len: 14
CDR3nt: TGTGCCATCAGTGAGTCTTTACAGTACAATGAGCAGTTCTTC
CDR3aa: CAISESLQYNEQFF

d_gene: NA
j_gene: TRBJ1-1
v_gene: TRBV7-9
abundance: NA
len: 12
CDR3nt: TGTGCCAGCAGCTTAGGCAGCACTGAAGCTTTCTTT
CDR3aa: CASSLGSTEAFF

d_gene: NA
j_gene: TRBJ2-5
v_gene: TRBV18
abundance: once
len: 15
CDR3nt: TGTGCCAGCTCACAAGGCGGGACAGCCGGGGAGACCCAGTACTTC
CDR3aa: CASSQGGTAGETQYF

d_gene: NA
j_gene: TRBJ1-2
v_gene: TRBV9
abundance: NA
len: 14
CDR3nt: TGTGCCAGCAGCGTAGAAGTCGAGAGATTAAACTACACCTTC
CDR3aa: CASSVEVERLNYTF

d_gene: TRBD1
j_gene: TRBJ2-2
v_gene: TRBV19
abundance: NA
len: 15
CDR3nt: TGTGCCAGTAGTACACAGGGGGTTAACACCGGGGAGCTGTTTTTT
CDR3aa: CASSTQGVNTGELFF

d_gene: NA
j_gene: TRBJ2-2
v_gene: TRBV6-2/TRBV6-3
abundance: NA
len: 14
CDR3nt: TGTGCCAGCAGTTCCGGGAAGCACACCGGGGAGCTGTTTTTT
CDR3aa: CASSSGKHTGELFF

d_gene: NA
j_gene: TRBJ1-5
v_gene: TRBV2
abundance: NA
len: 15
CDR3nt: TGTGCCAGCAGTGAGGGGGGATGGAGCAATCAGCCCCAGCATTTT
CDR3aa: CASSEGGWSNQPQHF

d_gene: NA
j_gene: TRBJ2-2
v_gene: TRBV7-9
abundance: few
len: 14
CDR3nt: TGTGCCAGCAGCTTAGCCGGGAACACCGGGGAGCTGTTTTTT
CDR3aa: CASSLAGNTGELFF

d_gene: TRBD1
j_gene: TRBJ2-5
v_gene: TRBV27
abundance: NA
len: 15
CDR3nt: TGTGCCAGCAGTCCCTGGACAGGGGGCAGTGAGACCCAGTACTTC
CDR3aa: CASSPWTGGSETQYF

d_gene: TRBD2
j_gene: TRBJ2-5
v_gene: TRBV29-1
abundance: NA
len: 11
CDR3nt: TGCAGCGTTGAACAGGGGCTCGGGGGGGACTTC
CDR3aa: CSVEQGLGGDF

d_gene: NA
j_gene: TRBJ2-7
v_gene: TRBV6-2/TRBV6-3
abundance: NA
len: 13
CDR3nt: TGTGCCAGCAGCCATGGACTACCTGTGGAGCAGTACTTC
CDR3aa: CASSHGLPVEQYF

d_gene: NA
j_gene: TRBJ1-6
v_gene: TRBV15
abundance: NA
len: 13
CDR3nt: TGTGCCACCAGCAGAGATGGGAGTTCACCCCTCCACTTT
CDR3aa: CATSRDGSSPLHF

d_gene: NA
j_gene: TRBJ2-5
v_gene: TRBV7-9
abundance: NA
len: 17
CDR3nt: TGTGCCAGCAGCACGTCTCGGTTGGAGGGGGCAGGGAAGACCCAGTACTTC
CDR3aa: CASSTSRLEGAGKTQYF

d_gene: NA
j_gene: TRBJ2-3
v_gene: TRBV9
abundance: NA
len: 15
CDR3nt: TGTGCCAGCAGCGTAGACCCGGGAGCGGGAGATACGCAGTATTTT
CDR3aa: CASSVDPGAGDTQYF

d_gene: TRBD1
j_gene: TRBJ2-5
v_gene: TRBV29-1
abundance: NA
len: 12
CDR3nt: TGCAGCGCCGGGACAGGGCAAGAGACCCAGTACTTC
CDR3aa: CSAGTGQETQYF

d_gene: TRBD2
j_gene: TRBJ2-5
v_gene: TRBV4-2
abundance: once
len: 17
CDR3nt: TGTGCCAGCAGCCAAAATGGACTAGCGGGAGGGGGAGAGACCCAGTACTTC
CDR3aa: CASSQNGLAGGGETQYF

d_gene: NA
j_gene: TRBJ1-5
v_gene: TRBV28
abundance: NA
len: 14
CDR3nt: TGTGCCAGCAGTTTAAGGGCAGGGAATCAGCCCCAGCATTTT
CDR3aa: CASSLRAGNQPQHF

d_gene: TRBD1
j_gene: TRBJ2-7
v_gene: TRBV5-1
abundance: NA
len: 13
CDR3nt: TGCGCCAGCAGCCTGACAGGGGCCTACGAGCAGTACTTC
CDR3aa: CASSLTGAYEQYF